This T cell receptor (beta chain) was retrieved from a study of blood T cells in healthy people across ages. Overall study results and limits: Per million T cells, TCR beta diversity dropped roughly linearly as age increased.

This clonotype was seen a few times. Its specificity is unknown. Trimming removed 4 bases from V and 5 bases from J; junction bases left unmatched: 7. Germline V CDR1 and CDR2: SGHAT, FQNNGV. This CDR3 contains 14 residues. Then a second PCR, running about 6 to 11 cycles, was carried out with a sample-barcoded 5' primer and a J-beta primer mix. Any given sample supplied a minimum of 2.5 million CDR3-containing paired-end reads. TCRdb independently ran MiXCR on the 5' RACE reads; one entry per CDR3 protein. The profile shows 1.2 million to 1.5 million distinct CDR3 sequences, around 39% of them singletons.

The TCR comes from a woman aged 18-35 years in good health. The chain combines TRBV11-2 with TRBJ1-2; TRBD1 matches at 7 bases. Input material: blood. The CDR3 DNA follows: TGTGCCAGCAGCTCCACCGGGACAGAGTATGGCTACACCTTC. Translating it yields CASSSTGTEYGYTF. Full variable domain (missing parts from reference TRBV11-2 and TRBJ1-2): EAGVAQSPRYKIIEKRQSVAFWCNPISGHATLYWYQQILGQGPKLLIQFQNNGVVDDSQLPKDRFSAERLKGVDSTLKIQPAKLEDSAVYLCASSSTGTEYGYTFGSGTRLTVV.